This entry lists 27 T cell receptor beta chains sequenced from one sample in a study of primary melanoma T cells and metastatic recurrence. TCRdb's copy holds only in-frame clones and misses some; the assay was immunoSEQ multiplex PCR. The table has about 660 clones, about 87% seen once. Sequenced: melanoma tumor tissue. The receptors come from a human donor with melanoma.

The V gene is TRBV6-8, the J gene TRBJ1-5, with 7 bases fitting TRBD1. This CDR3 region has 14 residues. After removal of 4 bases from V and 3 bases from J, the junction contained 3 bases not matched to a gene. Per germline, CDR1 MNHGY and CDR2 SAAAGT. The CDR3 region is CASSWQGVNQPQHF. The CDR3 DNA reads TGTGCCAGCAGTTGGCAGGGGGTCAATCAGCCCCAGCATTTT.

The chain uses TRBV11-3 and TRBJ1-2; perhaps TRBD1 as D (6 bases). The V gene lost 4 bases and the J gene lost 4 bases, with 16 bases spanning the gap. Germline loops: CDR1 SGHNT, CDR2 YENEEA. This CDR3 is 15 amino acids long. The CDR3 DNA follows: TGTGCCAGCAGCTCAACAGGGTCGGGTGTCTATGGCTACACCTTC. It encodes CASSSTGSGVYGYTF.

V and J are TRBV28 and TRBJ2-3; the D is unclear. This CDR3 has 14 residues. V shed 7 bases and J shed 1 base, with 12 bases lying between them. CDR1 and CDR2 (germline): MDHEN, SYDVKM. CDR3 loop: CASIYPACTDTQYF. The DNA of the CDR3 is TGTGCCAGCATCTACCCCGCATGCACAGATACGCAGTATTTT.

V is TRBV19 and J is TRBJ1-5; D ambiguous. CDR1 LNHDA and CDR2 SQIVND come from the germline V gene (reference sequence). The CDR3 spans 14 residues. V was cut by 3 bases and J by 3 bases, with 9 bases left in between. For the CDR3, the DNA is TGTGCCAGTAGTATTACCAGGCCCAATCAGCCCCAGCATTTT. Its translation is CASSITRPNQPQHF.

This clone appeared a single time. This chain joins TRBV6-8 and TRBJ2-7; no clear D gene. Germline assignment: CDR1 MNHGY and CDR2 SAAAGT. The CDR3 consists of 14 residues. Trimming took 0 bases from V and 1 from J, leaving 7 bases between them. This CDR3 reads CASSYSDASYEQYF. The CDR3 DNA is TGTGCCAGCAGTTACTCAGACGCATCCTACGAGCAGTACTTC.

The chain combines TRBV11-3 with TRBJ1-5, with a possible D match to TRBD1 (6 bases). Germline assignment: CDR1 SGHNT and CDR2 YENEEA. Trimming took 5 bases from V and 3 from J, leaving 11 bases between them. The CDR3 is 14 amino acids. The DNA for the CDR3 is TGTGCCAGCAGCGGAGGACAGTTCAATCAGCCCCAGCATTTT. Its protein is CASSGGQFNQPQHF.

The chain is built from TRBV25-1 and TRBJ1-6; TRBD1 matches 9 bases. Germline V gives CDR1 MGHDK, CDR2 SYGVNS. With V trimmed by 8 bases and J by 8 bases, 4 bases remained unmatched. CDR3 length: 13 residues. This CDR3 reads CASSRTGDSPLHF. The CDR3 nucleotides read TGTGCCAGCTCCCGGACAGGGGATTCACCCCTCCACTTT.

The genes are TRBV18 and TRBJ2-5; perhaps TRBD2 as D (6 bases). There are 15 residues in the CDR3. The V gene's germline CDR1 is KGHSH and CDR2 LQKENI. The ends were cut back, 3 bases at V and 4 bases at J, with 15 bases in the middle. The CDR3 DNA follows: TGTGCCAGCTCACCGGCGGGGCTGTCGGGAGAGACCCAGTACTTC. The encoded protein is CASSPAGLSGETQYF.

The CDR3 here is CASSPPRGAHTDTQYF. The CDR3, as DNA: TGTGCCAGCAGCCCCCCCCGAGGAGCACACACAGATACGCAGTATTTT. The V call is TRBV7-6, the J call TRBJ2-3; D remains ambiguous. The V gene's germline CDR1 is SGHVS and CDR2 FNYEAQ. The CDR3 spans 16 residues. V gave up 5 bases and J gave up 2 bases, with 17 bases separating them.

V gene TRBV6-8 combines with J gene TRBJ2-5; D is undetermined. Germline V gene lookup returns CDR1 MNHGY and CDR2 SAAAGT. Between the trimmed V and J ends, which lost 2 bases and 2 bases, there was a span of 9 bases. The CDR3 totals 14 residues. The CDR3 bases are TGTGCCAGCAGTTACAGGCTAGTTCAAGAGACCCAGTACTTC. This sequence encodes CASSYRLVQETQYF.

The rearrangement uses TRBV7-1 and TRBJ1-1, with D possibly being TRBD1 (6 bases). TRBV7-1 is flagged as an ORF with uncertain function. The CDR3 is 13 residues long. The V gene lost 5 bases and the J gene lost 10 bases, with 17 bases spanning the gap. CDR3 in DNA: TGTGCCAGCAGCCAGTTGGGTCAGGGGTTAGCTTTCTTT. Amino acid sequence: CASSQLGQGLAFF.

V gene TRBV28 combines with J gene TRBJ2-3, with 9 nucleotides matching TRBD2. V shed 7 bases, J shed 2 bases, and the junction held 7 bases outside the gene matches. Looked up from germline, CDR1 is MDHEN and CDR2 is SYDVKM. The CDR3 is 15 residues long. The CDR3 nucleotides are TGTGCCAGCACCCGACTAGCGGTTATCACAGATACGCAGTATTTT. Its protein is CASTRLAVITDTQYF.

V and J are TRBV11-3 and TRBJ2-1, with 10 bases fitting TRBD2. Germline V gives CDR1 SGHNT, CDR2 YENEEA. After removal of 5 bases from V and 10 bases from J, the junction contained 14 bases not matched to a gene. This CDR3 spans 16 amino acids. For the CDR3, the DNA is TGTGCCAGCAGCACTCAACCGGGGCTAGCGGGGGCAGAGCAGTTCTTC. It specifies CASSTQPGLAGAEQFF.

This sequence joins TRBV6-8 and TRBJ2-5; either TRBD1 or TRBD2 may fit D (5 bases each). The CDR3 has 12 residues. Per germline, CDR1 MNHGY and CDR2 SAAAGT. Trimming shortened V by 7 bases and J by 5 bases, and 11 bases separated the two germline ends. The CDR3 DNA reads as TGTGCCAGCACGGGGCATGGGGAGACCCAGTACTTC. It specifies CASTGHGETQYF.

The V call is TRBV5-1, the J call TRBJ2-7; 9 nucleotides align to TRBD1. Germline V gene data show CDR1 as SGHRS and CDR2 as YFSETQ. The CDR3 contains 14 residues. J was trimmed by 4 bases and V by 5 bases; bases with no gene match: 7. CDR3 in amino acids: CASRPGQGKYEQYF. The CDR3 region has the DNA TGCGCCAGCAGGCCGGGACAGGGAAAATACGAGCAGTACTTC.

The chain couples TRBV29-1 to TRBJ2-1; 11 nucleotides align to TRBD2. Trimming at V came to 6 bases and at J to 7 bases, leaving 8 bases not matched to a gene. Germline values: CDR1 SQVTM, CDR2 ANQGSEA. This CDR3 comprises 14 residues. The CDR3 sequence: CSVDTSGSSNEQFF. The CDR3 DNA reads as TGCAGCGTAGATACTAGCGGGAGCTCGAATGAGCAGTTCTTC.

This clone appeared a few times. The CDR3 DNA reads TGTGCCAGCAGCTTACAAGCGGGGGCTAATGAGCAGTTCTTC. Protein sequence: CASSLQAGANEQFF. V usage is TRBV11-3 and J usage is TRBJ2-1; 8 nucleotides align to TRBD2. V trimming: 2 bases; J trimming: 7 bases; junction bases outside the gene matches: 4. The germline gives CDR1 SGHNT, CDR2 YENEEA. The CDR3 is 14 residues long. Full variable domain (remainder filled in from reference TRBV11-3 and TRBJ2-1): EAGVVQSPRYKIIEKKQPVAFWCNPISGHNTLYWYLQNLGQGPELLIRYENEEAVDDSQLPKDRFSAERLKGVDSTLKIQPAELGDSAVYLCASSLQAGANEQFFGPGTRLTVL.

With respect to this clone: One junction end does not reproduce the germline sequence, and a read error may be involved. V and J are TRBV7-1 and TRBJ2-7; TRBD1 or TRBD2 may be the D gene (5 bases each). TRBV7-1 is known as an ORF, though its function is uncertain. This CDR3 has 15 residues. As DNA, the CDR3 is TGTGCCAGCAGCTCCTACCGGGACCCGACCTACGAGCAGTACTTT. Translating gives CASSSYRDPTYEQYF.

Remarks on this clone: This specimen includes other DNA sequences encoding the same CDR3. This CDR3 reads CASSMYGNNYGYTF. The CDR3 DNA sequence: TGTGCCAGTAGTATGTACGGGAATAACTATGGCTACACCTTC. This chain joins TRBV19 and TRBJ1-2; D is ambiguous. Germline lookup yields CDR1 LNHDA and CDR2 SQIVND (reference sequence). Trimming took off 3 bases at V and 1 base at J, with 9 bases between the two ends. The length of the CDR3 is 14 residues.

The rearrangement links TRBV1 to TRBJ2-3. TRBV1 is flagged as a pseudogene. The CDR3 is made up of 15 amino acids. The CDR3 nucleotides are TGCGCCAGCAGCCAAGATAAGGGCTACACAGATACGCAGTATTTT. Its translation: CASSQDKGYTDTQYF.

This clone has a handful of counts. The chain recombines TRBV18 with TRBJ2-7, with a weak D call TRBD1 (6 bases). Germline CDR1 is KGHSH and CDR2 is LQKENI. Trimming removed 4 bases at V and 4 bases at J, with 20 bases between. CDR3 size: 16 residues. In DNA form, the CDR3 reads TGTGCCAGCTCACTTACGGCCGGGACAATTTCTTACGAGCAGTACTTC. It encodes CASSLTAGTISYEQYF.

This chain links TRBV30 with TRBJ2-1; 13 positions agree with TRBD2. Per the germline V gene, CDR1 is GTSNPN and CDR2 is SVGIG (reference sequence). This CDR3 has 15 amino acids. The ends lost 3 bases at V and 4 bases at J; junction bases unmatched: 3. Written as DNA, the CDR3 is TGTGCCTGGAGCGAGGGACTAGCGGGGTACAATGAGCAGTTCTTC. The encoded protein is CAWSEGLAGYNEQFF.

This clone was observed once. The chain couples TRBV18 to TRBJ2-5; tentatively, D is TRBD1 (5 bases). V was pared by 0 bases and J by 4 bases, with 12 bases between. The germline V gene has CDR1 KGHSH and CDR2 LQKENI. The CDR3 spans 15 residues. CDR3 nucleotide sequence: TGTGCCAGCTCACCACCGGGAACGCAGGGAGAGACCCAGTACTTC. Translated: CASSPPGTQGETQYF.

This chain links TRBV15 with TRBJ2-2; perhaps TRBD2 as D (6 bases). CDR1 LNHNV and CDR2 YYDKDF come from the germline V gene (reference sequence). There are 16 residues in the CDR3. Trimming took 1 base from V and 3 from J, leaving 12 bases between them. CDR3 nucleotide sequence: TGTGCCACCAGCAGAGGGGGCGGGGCTGACACCGGGGAGCTGTTTTTT. It is translated as CATSRGGGADTGELFF.

The rearrangement links TRBV19 to TRBJ1-1; no definite D call. The V gene lost 5 bases and the J gene lost 1 base, with 5 bases spanning the gap. Germline values: CDR1 LNHDA, CDR2 SQIVND (reference sequence). The CDR3 extends over 12 amino acids. CDR3 sequence: CASSRENTEAFF. In nucleotides, the CDR3 is TGTGCCAGTAGTCGAGAGAACACTGAAGCTTTCTTT. Supplemented by reference TRBV19 and TRBJ1-1, the full variable domain reads DGGITQSPKYLFRKEGQNVTLSCEQNLNHDAMYWYRQDPGQGLRLIYYSQIVNDFQKGDIAEGYSVSREKKESFPLTVTSAQKNPTAFYLCASSRENTEAFFGQGTRLTVV.

CDR3 region: CATSPPQGNTEAFF. The CDR3 DNA reads as TGTGCCACCAGCCCGCCCCAGGGGAACACTGAAGCTTTCTTT. This chain joins TRBV15 and TRBJ1-1; D possibly corresponds to TRBD1 (5 bases). The germline V and J ends were trimmed by 5 bases and 1 base, with 11 bases remaining between them. The CDR3 consists of 14 residues. Germline V CDR1 and CDR2: LNHNV, YYDKDF (reference sequence).

This sequence joins TRBV11-3 and TRBJ1-4; 8 bases agree with TRBD1. The CDR3 totals 14 residues. The junction had 4 bases not matched to a gene; V was cut back by 5 bases and J by 5 bases. Germline CDR1 reads SGHNT; CDR2 reads YENEEA. CDR3 sequence (DNA): TGTGCCAGCAGCCCCCAGGGGGCGAATGAAAAACTGTTTTTT. Amino acid sequence: CASSPQGANEKLFF.